The clone carrying this T cell receptor beta chain was detected ten times or more. Its antigen is not known. One end of the junction fails to match germline, which may point to a read error. The data derive from a study of early T cells in non-severe SARS-CoV-2 infection. Findings and caveats of the study: VDJdb-based matching was biased toward anti-spike CD8 responses and missed private and CD4 specificities.

Germline V gene data show CDR1 as ENHRY and CDR2 as SYGVKD. CDR3 length: 13 residues. TCRdb re-called the 5' RACE reads with MiXCR, one entry per CDR3 protein. The repertoire has roughly 40,000 distinct CDR3 sequences, 7.1% of them found once; the top ten carry around 4.5%. The chain carries TRBV10-3 and TRBJ1-6; D is uncertain. Material: whole blood. This TCR was recovered from an adult who was a healthcare worker with PCR-confirmed SARS-CoV-2 infection or an uninfected control (not recorded which). CDR3 coding DNA: TGTGCCATCAGTCGGGGTTGGGATTCACGCCTCCACTTT. Its translation: CAISRGWDSRLHF.